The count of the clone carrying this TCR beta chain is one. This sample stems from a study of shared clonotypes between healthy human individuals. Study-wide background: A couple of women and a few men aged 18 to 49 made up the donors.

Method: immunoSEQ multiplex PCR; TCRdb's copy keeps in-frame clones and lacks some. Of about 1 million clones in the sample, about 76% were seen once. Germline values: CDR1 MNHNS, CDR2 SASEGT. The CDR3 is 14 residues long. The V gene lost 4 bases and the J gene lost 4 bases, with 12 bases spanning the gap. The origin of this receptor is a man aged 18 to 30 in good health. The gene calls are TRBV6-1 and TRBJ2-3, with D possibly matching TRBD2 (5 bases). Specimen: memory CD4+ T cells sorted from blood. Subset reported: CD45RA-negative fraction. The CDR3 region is CASSVRVPPDTQYF. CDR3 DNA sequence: TGTGCCAGCAGTGTGAGGGTCCCCCCAGATACGCAGTATTTT.